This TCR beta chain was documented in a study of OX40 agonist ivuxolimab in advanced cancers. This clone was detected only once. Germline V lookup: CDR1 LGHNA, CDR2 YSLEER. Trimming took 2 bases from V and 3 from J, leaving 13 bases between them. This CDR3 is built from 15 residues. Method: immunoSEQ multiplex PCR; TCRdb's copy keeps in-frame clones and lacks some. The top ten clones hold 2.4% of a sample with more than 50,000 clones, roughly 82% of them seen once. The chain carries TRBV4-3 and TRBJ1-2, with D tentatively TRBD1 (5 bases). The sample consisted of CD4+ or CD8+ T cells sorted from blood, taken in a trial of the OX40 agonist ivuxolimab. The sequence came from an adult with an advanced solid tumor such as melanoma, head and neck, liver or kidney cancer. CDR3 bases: TGCGCCAGCAGCCAAATGCAGGGAATTTACTATGGCTACACCTTC. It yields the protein CASSQMQGIYYGYTF.